This is a list of T cell receptor beta chains from one sample in a study of OX40 agonist ivuxolimab in advanced cancers. TCRdb's copy holds only in-frame clones and misses some; the assay was immunoSEQ multiplex PCR. Of about 59,000 clones listed, 85% to 90% are singletons. The sequences come from CD4+ or CD8+ T cells sorted from blood, collected in a trial of the OX40 agonist ivuxolimab. These receptors were taken from an adult with an advanced solid tumor such as melanoma, head and neck, liver or kidney cancer. CDR3s include the opening cysteine and the closing phenylalanine or tryptophan. The D gene is left open where the match is weak. The size entry is marked missing in some rows and otherwise reads once, few, many or a size class.

clone_size v_call d_call cdr3_aa
NA TRBV2 NA CASRTGGPGQTQYF
NA TRBV7-9 NA CASSLYTDGYTF
NA TRBV30 TRBD1 CAWGTGHQPQHF
NA TRBV5-6 NA CASSFPATNEKLFF
NA TRBV5-1 TRBD1 CASRQGPGSNQPQHF
NA TRBV11-2 NA CASSLGAGRTDTQYF
NA TRBV7-9 TRBD1 CASSRSDRGGYTF
NA TRBV10-1 NA CASSGGYTGELFF
NA TRBV30 TRBD1 CAWSSGTGHEKLFF
NA TRBV7-2 NA CASSSTWGRSYEQYF
NA TRBV19 NA CASRNTGGLSSYNSPLHF
once TRBV30 NA CAWNPGYSGEETQYF
few TRBV4-1 NA CASSRMGVEAKQYF
NA TRBV7-2 NA CASRVTQFFSEQFF
NA TRBV19 TRBD1 CASSLGTGGVYTF
NA TRBV10-2 NA CASSDWGGSKGEETQYF
NA TRBV28 TRBD1 CASNRGQFPINYGYTF
NA TRBV6-5 NA CASSYWVEGSYEQYF
NA TRBV7-9 NA CASSPRSTIDNEQFF
NA TRBV5-5 TRBD1 CASSLADRATDTQYF
NA TRBV7-9 TRBD1 CASSPGTAYSNQPQHF
NA TRBV5-1 NA CASSLGGRGDADTQYF
NA TRBV30 NA CALQRAYEQYF
NA TRBV6-6 TRBD1 CASRQGKGQETQYF
NA TRBV21-1 NA CASSKKGLGNTEAFF
medium-sized TRBV27 NA CASSLSGDSGNTIYF
NA TRBV5-1 NA CASSLTGTSGANVLTF
NA TRBV4-1 NA CASSREGGGSYEQYF
NA TRBV9 TRBD1 CASSAGQAAATNEKLFF
NA TRBV28 NA CASRLGTYEQYF
NA TRBV6-5 NA CASSEQGRQPQHF
NA TRBV6-1 NA CASRGPGGSWETQYF
NA TRBV19 NA CASNSQGNTGELFF
NA TRBV9 NA CASSVGGGQSGELFF
once TRBV7-6 TRBD2 CASSLVGLAATGTGELFF
NA TRBV11-2 NA CASSSGHQETQYF
NA TRBV2 TRBD1 CASSDVQGGPNQPQHF
NA TRBV4-1 NA CASSQGRWANQPQHF